Each of the 29 T cell receptor beta chains below was sequenced from the same sample in a study of blood T cell repertoires in COVID-19. The table came from immunoSEQ multiplex PCR; TCRdb's copy has only in-frame clones and leaves some out. The sample comprises approximately 71,000 clones, 70% to 90% of which are singletons, and approximately 4.1% rests with the top ten. Material for sequencing was peripheral blood. These receptors came from a man aged 50 to 60 with acute or convalescent COVID-19.

This clone was observed once. The CDR3 DNA is TGCGCCAGCAGCACGGGACAGGTTCCAGATACGCAGTATTTT. Translation: CASSTGQVPDTQYF. The gene calls are TRBV10-1 and TRBJ2-3, with 8 bases lining up with TRBD1. V trimming: 6 bases; J trimming: 4 bases; junction bases outside the gene matches: 6. Germline CDR1 WNHNN, CDR2 SYGVQD (reference sequence). This CDR3 region has 14 residues.

The rearrangement joins TRBV5-4 to TRBJ2-1; a weak D match, TRBD2 (6 bases). The CDR3 is made up of 16 amino acids. Germline V CDR1 and CDR2: SGHNT, YYREEE (reference sequence). Trimming left V 4 bases short and J 0 bases short, with 14 bases between. The CDR3 nucleotides read TGTGCCAGCAGCCCCGGGACTCCTAGCTCCTACAATGAGCAGTTCTTC. Encoded protein: CASSPGTPSSYNEQFF.

The V and J genes are TRBV18 and TRBJ2-1; no firm D call. CDR1 is KGHSH, CDR2 LQKENI, per germline. The CDR3 is 11 residues long. V was cut by 5 bases and J by 6 bases, with 5 bases left in between. The CDR3 is CASSTANEQFF. CDR3 in DNA: TGTGCCAGCTCAACTGCCAATGAGCAGTTCTTC.

The chain links TRBV7-8 to TRBJ2-1; tentative D call: TRBD2 (6 bases). This CDR3 contains 14 residues. Germline CDR1 reads SGHVS; CDR2 reads FQNEAQ. The V end lost 1 base, the J end lost 5 bases, and 9 bases lay between the germline ends. The CDR3 DNA sequence: TGTGCCAGCAGCTTAGTTGGCGGGGACAATGAGCAGTTCTTC. Protein: CASSLVGGDNEQFF.

This clone was observed once. The V and J genes are TRBV18 and TRBJ1-5; D possibly corresponds to TRBD1 (5 bases). Trimming pared 3 bases from V and 1 base from J, leaving 10 bases between. Germline CDR1 KGHSH, CDR2 LQKENI. The CDR3 contains 15 residues. CDR3 region: CASSPDITSNQPQHF. As DNA, the CDR3 is TGTGCCAGCTCACCGGACATTACAAGCAATCAGCCCCAGCATTTT.

The gene calls are TRBV12-3 or TRBV12-4 and TRBJ1-5, with a weak D call TRBD1 (5 bases). The CDR3 sequence is 12 residues long. V lost 6 bases and J 7 bases, leaving 10 bases between the germline ends. The CDR3 nucleotides read TGTGCCAGCAGCCCAGGGCTGCAGCCCCAGCATTTT. As protein: CASSPGLQPQHF.

The CDR3 DNA reads as TGTGCCAGCAGCCGACTAGCGGGAGACTACGAGCAGTACTTC. This gives the protein CASSRLAGDYEQYF. V usage is TRBV6-5 and J usage is TRBJ2-7, with 12 bases identical to TRBD2. The CDR3 covers 14 residues. J gave up 3 bases and V 6 bases, and 3 bases lay outside the gene matches. Germline V lookup: CDR1 MNHEY, CDR2 SVGAGI.

The rearrangement joins TRBV25-1 to TRBJ1-5; possible D gene TRBD1, 5 bases. Trimming shortened V by 4 bases and J by 7 bases, and 26 bases separated the two germline ends. Germline-derived CDR1 and CDR2 are MGHDK and SYGVNS. CDR3 size: 18 residues. The CDR3 bases are TGTGCCAGCAGTGGATCGCCCACAGACAGATCGGTCAACCAGCCCCAGCATTTT. This translates into CASSGSPTDRSVNQPQHF.

The rearrangement links TRBV5-1 to TRBJ2-3; 11 positions agree with TRBD2. The CDR3 extends over 14 amino acids. Germline-derived CDR1 and CDR2 are SGHRS and YFSETQ. V dropped 2 bases and J dropped 5; count of bases not matched to a gene: 1. This CDR3 reads CASSFGTSGDTQYF. The CDR3 DNA follows: TGCGCCAGCAGCTTTGGGACTAGCGGAGATACGCAGTATTTT.

This clone is a singleton in its sample. The chain's CDR3 is CASSAGPENQPQHF. The CDR3 nucleotides read TGTGCCAGTTCGGCTGGGCCAGAAAATCAGCCCCAGCATTTT. The rearrangement joins TRBV19 to TRBJ1-5; D is uncertain. Germline V gives CDR1 LNHDA, CDR2 SQIVND (reference sequence). The V end lost 8 bases, the J end lost 4 bases, and 15 bases lay between the germline ends. This CDR3 contains 14 residues.

CDR3 nucleotides: TGTGCCAGCATGGACAGCAGCAATCAGCCCCAGCATTTT. The encoded protein is CASMDSSNQPQHF. The rearrangement links TRBV12-3 or TRBV12-4 to TRBJ1-5, with a possible D match to TRBD1 (6 bases). The V and J ends lost 7 bases and 1 base respectively, with 8 bases between them. The CDR3 totals 13 residues.

This chain uses TRBV12-3 or TRBV12-4 with TRBJ1-1, with a weak D call TRBD1 (5 bases). This CDR3 region has 12 residues. V lost 9 bases to trimming and J lost 5 bases, with 13 bases between them. The CDR3 protein is CASHGGGTEAFF. CDR3 bases: TGTGCCAGTCATGGCGGGGGGACTGAAGCTTTCTTT.

The rearrangement links TRBV5-6 to TRBJ2-1, with D uncertain. Germline lookup yields CDR1 SGHDT and CDR2 YYEEEE. The length of the CDR3 is 14 residues. V gave up 0 bases and J gave up 4 bases, with 8 bases separating them. CDR3 in DNA: TGTGCCAGCAGCTTGGTATCTATTTACAATGAGCAGTTCTTC. Amino acid sequence: CASSLVSIYNEQFF.

With regard to this clone: One end of the junction is discordant with germline, which a read error may explain. The chain has TRBV6-4 and TRBJ2-7, with D perhaps TRBD2 (5 bases). Germline V gene sequence: CDR1 MRHNA, CDR2 SNTAGT. The CDR3 sequence is 11 residues long. This CDR3 reads CASSDSRTPVF. CDR3 in DNA: TGTGCCAGCAGTGACTCGCGGACTCCAGTGTTC.

The chain joins TRBV29-1 to TRBJ2-1; 7 bases align to TRBD1. V lost 7 bases to trimming and J lost 6 bases; unmatched junction nucleotides: 9. Germline CDR1 reads SQVTM; CDR2 reads ANQGSEA. CDR3 length: 13 amino acids. The CDR3 bases are TGCAGCGCCCACAGGGGCGCTCTCAATGAGCAGTTCTTC. As protein: CSAHRGALNEQFF.

This sequence joins TRBV4-1 and TRBJ2-2, with 10 bases matching TRBD2. This CDR3 contains 17 residues. Germline CDR1 MGHRA, CDR2 YSYEKL. Unmatched junction bases numbered 3, after V lost 2 bases and J lost 0 bases. CDR3 sequence: CASSQPGLASNTGELFF. Written as DNA, the CDR3 is TGCGCCAGCAGCCAACCGGGACTAGCGTCGAACACCGGGGAGCTGTTTTTT.

The chain carries TRBV30 and TRBJ1-1; 8 positions match TRBD1. The ends lost 3 bases at V and 4 bases at J; junction bases unmatched: 13. Germline V gene lookup returns CDR1 GTSNPN and CDR2 SVGIG (reference sequence). The CDR3 extends over 16 amino acids. The DNA for the CDR3 is TGTGCCTGGAGCAAACAGGGGGGGGCGGGTCGCACTGAAGCTTTCTTT. It codes for CAWSKQGGAGRTEAFF.

J is TRBJ2-7 and V is TRBV4-1, with 8 bases aligning to TRBD2. The V gene end was trimmed by 0 bases and the J gene end by 3 bases; junction bases not matched to a gene: 1. Germline loops: CDR1 MGHRA, CDR2 YSYEKL. There are 14 residues in the CDR3. Here the CDR3 DNA reads TGCGCCAGCAGCCAAGAGGGACTAGGCTACGAGCAGTACTTC. It translates to CASSQEGLGYEQYF.

This chain joins TRBV7-9 and TRBJ2-3; the D gene is possibly TRBD2 (7 bases). Germline V gives CDR1 SEHNR, CDR2 FQNEAQ (reference sequence). Trimming took 5 bases from V and 2 from J, leaving 14 bases between them. The CDR3 loop spans 15 amino acids. CDR3 region: CASSPKGGLTDTQYF. Here the CDR3 DNA reads TGTGCCAGCAGCCCGAAGGGGGGGCTCACAGATACGCAGTATTTT. Using reference TRBV7-9 and TRBJ2-3 for the parts outside the CDR3, the full variable domain is DTGVSQNPRHKITKRGQNVTFRCDPISEHNRLYWYRQTLGQGPEFLTYFQNEAQLEKSRLLSDRFSAERPKGSFSTLEIQRTEQGDSAMYLCASSPKGGLTDTQYFGPGTRLTVL.

The gene calls are TRBV3-1 (or the pseudogene TRBV3-2) and TRBJ1-1, with TRBD1 matching 7 bases. J gave up 5 bases and V 5 bases, and 8 bases lay outside the gene matches. There are 14 residues in the CDR3. Germline values: CDR1 LGHDT, CDR2 YNNKEL (reference sequence). The CDR3 coding sequence is TGTGCCAGCAGCAAAAAAGGGGGCGAGACTGAAGCTTTCTTT. Protein sequence: CASSKKGGETEAFF.

J is TRBJ1-3 and V is TRBV28; possibly TRBD1 for D (6 bases). CDR3 length: 17 amino acids. V lost 5 bases and J 4 bases, leaving 21 bases between the germline ends. Germline CDR1 is MDHEN and CDR2 is SYDVKM. The CDR3 sequence is CASSPLREGDAGNTIYF. The CDR3 DNA reads TGTGCCAGCAGTCCCCTCAGAGAGGGGGACGCGGGAAACACCATATATTTT.

The chain carries TRBV28 and TRBJ2-1; 13 bases align to TRBD2. J gave up 2 bases and V 6 bases, and 4 bases lay outside the gene matches. In germline, CDR1 is MDHEN, CDR2 SYDVKM. The CDR3 has 16 amino acids. In DNA, the CDR3 is TGTGCCAGCAGCCGGACTAGCGGGAGTCCCTACAATGAGCAGTTCTTC. Residues: CASSRTSGSPYNEQFF.

The chain links TRBV23-1 to TRBJ1-1; D call uncertain. TRBV23-1 is an ORF, and what it does is uncertain. V was clipped by 2 bases and J by 1 base, with 11 bases between them. There are 15 residues in the CDR3. CDR3 in amino acids: CASSQQQAGNTEAFF. CDR3 in DNA: TGCGCCAGCAGTCAACAGCAGGCAGGGAACACTGAAGCTTTCTTT.

V usage is TRBV5-8 and J usage is TRBJ1-4; D might be TRBD1 (5 bases). Germline CDR1 reads SGHTS; CDR2 reads YDEGEE. V lost 4 bases and J lost 3, with 10 bases in between. The CDR3 totals 14 residues. The CDR3 protein is CASSPGVANEKLFF. In DNA, the CDR3 is TGTGCCAGCAGCCCGGGGGTGGCTAATGAAAAACTGTTTTTT.

The V and J genes are TRBV9 and TRBJ2-1, with D tentatively TRBD2 (5 bases). The CDR3 contains 15 residues. Per germline, CDR1 SGDLS and CDR2 YYNGEE. V was trimmed by 0 bases and J by 1 base, leaving 8 bases between them. The CDR3 DNA reads TGTGCCAGCAGCGTAGGGGCGGGTTCCTACAATGAGCAGTTCTTC. As protein: CASSVGAGSYNEQFF.

V usage is TRBV29-1 and J usage is TRBJ1-4, with 9 nucleotides matching TRBD1. Germline trimming cut 6 bases from V and 6 bases from J; bases unmatched to any gene: 8. The CDR3 has 14 amino acids. CDR1 and CDR2 (germline): SQVTM, ANQGSEA. CDR3 sequence (DNA): TGCAGCGTAGGTTACAGGGGGCGCTATGAAAAACTGTTTTTT. It yields the protein CSVGYRGRYEKLFF.

This clone was recorded only once. The rearrangement joins TRBV6-5 to TRBJ1-6; D gene unclear. The CDR3 is 14 residues long. V lost 5 bases and J 7 bases, leaving 12 bases between the germline ends. CDR1 and CDR2 (germline): MNHEY, SVGAGI. The CDR3 DNA sequence: TGTGCCAGCAGTCCCCTGGGAGGGAATTCACCCCTCCACTTT. It codes for CASSPLGGNSPLHF.

The chain carries TRBV27 and TRBJ1-6, with unresolved D. This CDR3 contains 16 residues. Per germline, CDR1 MNHEY and CDR2 SMNVEV (reference sequence). Between the trimmed V and J ends, which lost 2 bases and 4 bases, there was a span of 12 bases. CDR3 bases: TGTGCCAGCAGTTTAATGAAGTGGCAGTATAATTCACCCCTCCACTTT. It yields the protein CASSLMKWQYNSPLHF.

CDR3 sequence: CASSTLNTSPLHF. CDR3 coding DNA: TGTGCCAGCAGCACCCTTAACACATCACCCCTCCACTTT. This chain uses TRBV12-3 or TRBV12-4 with TRBJ1-6, with D uncertain. V lost 6 bases to trimming and J lost 10 bases, with 13 bases between them. CDR3 length: 13 amino acids.